The following is a T cell receptor beta chain sequence with its context. It lacks a known antigen. Per-base quality was not reported, and no clone a single base away is much larger than it. Libraries were prepared through the immunoSEQ multiplex PCR assay. For the multiplex PCR, a mixture combining 60 forward primers for TCR Vbeta segments and 13 reverse primers for TCR Jbeta segments was used. The CDR3 region of rearranged TCR beta genes was amplified from genomic DNA by a multiplex PCR assay. Amplified TCR beta libraries were sequenced as 87-base-pair reads on the Illumina HiSeq System. In the paper's pipeline: In a later analysis, 77 million or so unique TCR beta chains were counted across the roughly 610 repertoires, and approximately 9.9 million of these chains were shared by at least two donors. Raw reads were error-corrected and collapsed into unique sequences with a nearest-neighbor algorithm that merged closely related sequences to remove PCR and sequencing errors. V, D and J gene segments were assigned by aligning CDR3 sequences to IMGT reference sequences. For a sequence to be retained, a match of at least six nucleotides to both a V gene segment and a J gene segment was required. Rearrangements were called productive when the CDR3 lacked stop codons and stayed in frame with V and J; all others were non-productive. Following IMGT convention, CDR3 was defined as the stretch from the second conserved V-encoded cysteine to the conserved J-encoded phenylalanine. The earlier analysis of about 610 of the donors excluded sequences that lacked an unambiguous match to a single V gene segment. In an earlier analysis of 587 of the donors, V segments were called functional above 56.7% productive rearrangements and were called segregating when the between-donor standard deviation exceeded 5%. A statistical classification framework was built for diagnosing cytomegalovirus status from the catalog of TCR beta chain sequences. In a later analysis, TCR nucleotide sequences were compared against IMGT/GENE-DB human TR gene sequences so that V and J genes could be assigned. In a later analysis, CDR3 sequences and most-parsimonious VDJ recombination scenarios were assigned using the TCRdist pipeline. In a later analysis, each TCR beta chain was defined by its CDR3 amino acid sequence together with its V-gene family, and reads without a unique V-gene family were excluded. In a later analysis, some 600 highly shared, low-generation-probability nucleotide sequences were removed to address suspected cross-contamination and a sequencing artifact. For each public chain, a later analysis derived a clonal expansion index from normalized ranks of inferred template counts within each repertoire. Generation probabilities in a later analysis came from a VDJ recombination model fitted to out-of-frame rearrangements, and those results were checked against IGoR. Hypergeometric tests were used in a later analysis to score TCR-TCR, TCR-HLA and TCR-CMV co-occurrence, with a repertoire-size bias correction applied to the TCR pairs. A later analysis estimated false discovery rates by permuting HLA or CMV assignments 20 times. In a later analysis, co-occurring TCRs were grouped with DBSCAN, and TCRdist sequence similarity was added when clustering was performed within HLA-allele-positive subsets. Repertoires with fewer than 30,000 or more than 120,000 public chains were left out of co-occurrence clustering, as were about five repertoires with anomalous nucleotide sharing. This is the immuneACCESS table as TCRdb keeps it, with only in-frame sequences that have V and J called. A part of the clones is gone; compared with another copy, unresolved V genes explain less than half, and the rest is unexplained. D and trimming come from the DNA, and the V and J calls and clone size come from that table. Present in this sample are roughly 120,000 clones, 81% of which were seen just once. The ten largest clones add up to roughly 2.2% of the sample.

The cohort consisted of 650 to 850 healthy bone marrow donors. At the time of sampling, every cohort member was nominally healthy, though immune exposures that went unrecorded were likely present. The donor tested CMV seronegative and was one of the 352 seronegative cohort members. Every donor gave a peripheral blood sample, and the peripheral blood mononuclear cells from that sample were used for TCR beta sequencing. Genomic DNA extraction from the blood cell samples was performed with the Qiagen DNeasy Blood Extraction Kit. This sample is drawn from a study of cytomegalovirus exposure and HLA in healthy donors (dated by TCRdb to the late 2010s). Regarding the complete study: An earlier analysis of some 550 of the donors reported 250 to 300 Gb of sequence data and 120 million or so unique TCR beta sequences from about 200 million T cells. Roughly 5 DR-DQ haplotypes were handled as single units for association and clustering, since linkage in the cohort was strong. The study was designed to test whether signatures of past pathogen exposure could be identified by cataloging public T cell receptors. The study profiled the T cell repertoires of hundreds of subjects by immunosequencing and related them to cytomegalovirus serostatus. High-throughput TCR immunosequencing, statistical association of individual TCRs with disease status, and machine learning were combined to predict cytomegalovirus infection status. To decide whether each TCR beta V gene segment behaved as functional or pseudogenic, an earlier analysis of some 570 of the donors relied on high-throughput TCR beta sequencing. Among the roughly 400 genotyped donors, around 79% belonged to the genetic ancestry cluster associated with self-reported Caucasian donors. On average, 235,054 unique TCR beta nucleotide sequences were sequenced per donor among roughly 430 genotyped donors of the cohort, with around 19% of those sequences being non-productive. To study patterns of TCR occurrence, a later analysis re-analyzed previously published TCR beta repertoires from more than 550 donors and added high-resolution HLA genotyping. The number of donors typed differed by locus, with roughly 620-630 for A, B, C, DRB1 and DQB1, more than 500 for DQA1, approximately 580 for DPA1, and about 450 for DPB1. A later genetic analysis took genome-wide SNP genotypes for about 65% of the 666 donors and used that subset as a discovery cohort. Class I and class II HLA loci were covered by the typing at four-digit resolution. Every discovery cohort repertoire had been produced on one sequencing platform. Roughly 310 gigabases of sequencing data and tens of millions of unique TCR sequences were included in an early release covering roughly 600 HLA-typed donors. Donor age, sex, ethnicity and CMV serostatus were collected together with the repertoire data. In addition to the first cohort of several hundred subjects, a separate validation cohort of 130 or so different subjects was used. Rather than using new phenotypic data, the later analysis identified candidate immune exposures from TCR beta sequences and from how often those sequences occurred across donors.

Here V drops 6 bases and J drops 6 bases, and the junction holds 7 bases not matched to any gene. The CDR3, from cysteine to phenylalanine, totals 14 residues. The read is trimmed to its CDR3 DNA, 42 bases read in frame from base 1. CDR1 MDHEN and CDR2 SYDVKM were looked up in the germline V gene. Here is what the overall study found, with its caveats: In a later genetic analysis, fewer N-insertions in productive TCRs were reported among donors in an Asian-associated ancestry cluster than the 666-donor mean. According to a later analysis, parvovirus B19, influenza, CMV and Epstein-Barr virus appeared linked to several top co-occurrence clusters. Because counts were too low, some 17 rarely observed V segments, including chromosome 9 orphons, were left out of the earlier analysis of 587 of the donors. Correlated functional status among segregating V segments might be attributable to linkage disequilibrium, but an unknown experimental factor could not be ruled out. In a later analysis, about 16,000 TCR beta sequences were associated with specific HLA alleles at a false discovery rate of 0.05. The sequencing pipeline was judged likely to have produced a cluster of highly shared sequence variants as a technical artifact. In vitro tests confirmed that a few of the cytomegalovirus-associated TCR beta chains recognize cytomegalovirus antigens. Roughly uniform sequencing depth across donors was assumed in presence/absence analyses, although this assumption may not hold. Because some donors lacked HLA typing at each locus, the association tests relied only on the typed subset. When HLA alleles, especially DR and DQ, strongly co-occurred, attributing TCR associations to individual alleles was difficult. While some public TCRs were present in many individuals, most TCR sequences turned up only very rarely across donors. The cohort was sequenced for TCR beta chains only, and without alpha or paired-chain data the features that could be detected were limited. The classifier was reported to diagnose cytomegalovirus status with high specificity and sensitivity in both the original cohort and the validation cohort. Immune exposure information for the cohort was limited to CMV serostatus. According to a later analysis, TCR association rates differed among HLA loci, with DRB1 alleles showing the most associated TCRs and HLA-C alleles showing the fewest. It was suggested by the authors that the approach could potentially be generalized to other disease states and immunological phenotypes. A total of 164 TCR beta chains were listed by the study as associated with cytomegalovirus. Some IMGT-functional V segments, including TRBV6-2 and TRBV6-3, could not be told apart with the 87-base-pair reads, so those segments were excluded. Broadly in line with IMGT annotations, most TCR beta V segments showed up in productive rearrangements about 87% or about 30% of the time in an earlier analysis of several hundred of the donors. Most CMV-associated TCR beta chains appeared to be HLA-restricted in a later analysis, and the HLA associations seemed to be driven largely by CMV exposure. In a later analysis, HLA-associated TCR beta chains showed more clonal expansion and lower generation probabilities than non-associated chains that were equally common. A further reported finding was that TCR beta sequences accurately predicted the HLA-A and HLA-B alleles for most subjects in the first cohort. V-gene and J-gene trimming of TCR beta chains was associated with a missense DCLRE1C variant in a later genetic analysis, and the association was replicated in an independent cohort.

The sequenced material came from PBMCs. This sequence originates from a woman aged 25 to 39 in good health and CMV-seronegative. Recombination linked TRBV28 to TRBJ2-1, and 8 bases in between align with TRBD2. The nucleotide sequence reads TGTGCCAGCAGAGAGCGGGAGACCTTCAATGAGCAGTTCTTC. This translates into CASRERETFNEQFF. Reference TRBV28 and TRBJ2-1 genes cover what lies past the CDR3, so the full variable domain is DVKVTQSSRYLVKRTGEKVFLECVQDMDHENMFWYRQDPGLGLRLIYFSYDVKMKEKGDIPEGYSVSREKKERFSLILESASTNQTSMYLCASRERETFNEQFFGPGTRLTVL.